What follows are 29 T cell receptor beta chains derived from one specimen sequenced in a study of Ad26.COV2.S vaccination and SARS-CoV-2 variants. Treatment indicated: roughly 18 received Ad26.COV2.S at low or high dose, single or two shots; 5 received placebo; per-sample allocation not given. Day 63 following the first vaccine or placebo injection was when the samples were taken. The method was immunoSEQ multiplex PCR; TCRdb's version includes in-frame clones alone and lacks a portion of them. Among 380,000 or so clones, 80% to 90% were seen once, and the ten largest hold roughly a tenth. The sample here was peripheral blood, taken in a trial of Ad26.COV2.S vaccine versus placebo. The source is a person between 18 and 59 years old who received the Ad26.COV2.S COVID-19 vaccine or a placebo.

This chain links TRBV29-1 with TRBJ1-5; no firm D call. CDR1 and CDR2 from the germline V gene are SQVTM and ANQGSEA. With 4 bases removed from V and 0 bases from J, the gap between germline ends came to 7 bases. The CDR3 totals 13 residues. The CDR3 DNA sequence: TGCAGCGTTGTGGCCGGTAGCAATCAGCCCCAGCATTTT. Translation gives CSVVAGSNQPQHF.

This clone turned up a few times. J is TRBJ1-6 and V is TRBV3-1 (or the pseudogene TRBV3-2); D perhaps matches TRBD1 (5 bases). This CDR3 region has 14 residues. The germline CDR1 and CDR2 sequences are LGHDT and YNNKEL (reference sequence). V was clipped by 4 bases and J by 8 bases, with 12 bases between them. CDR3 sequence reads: CASSPARADSPLHF. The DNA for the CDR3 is TGTGCCAGCAGCCCTGCCAGGGCAGATTCACCCCTCCACTTT.

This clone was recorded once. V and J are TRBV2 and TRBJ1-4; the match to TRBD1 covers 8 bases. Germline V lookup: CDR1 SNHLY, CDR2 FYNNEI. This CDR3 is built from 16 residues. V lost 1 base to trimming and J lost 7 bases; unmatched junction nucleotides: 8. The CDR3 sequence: CASSEVPRGRVEKLFF. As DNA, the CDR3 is TGTGCCAGCAGTGAAGTGCCCAGGGGGCGGGTTGAAAAACTGTTTTTT.

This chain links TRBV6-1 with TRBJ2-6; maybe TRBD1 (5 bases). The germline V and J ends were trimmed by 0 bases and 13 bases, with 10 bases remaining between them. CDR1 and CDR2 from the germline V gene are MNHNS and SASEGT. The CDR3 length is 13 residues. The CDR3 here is CASSEAQGTVLTF. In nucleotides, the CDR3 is TGTGCCAGCAGTGAAGCGCAGGGCACTGTCCTGACTTTC.

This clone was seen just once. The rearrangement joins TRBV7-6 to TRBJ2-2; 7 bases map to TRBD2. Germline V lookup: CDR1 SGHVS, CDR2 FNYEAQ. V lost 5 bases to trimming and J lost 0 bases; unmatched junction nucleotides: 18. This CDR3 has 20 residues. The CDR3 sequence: CASSLRPSGYLNSNTGELFF. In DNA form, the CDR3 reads TGTGCCAGCAGCCTTCGTCCTAGCGGATACCTAAATTCGAACACCGGGGAGCTGTTTTTT.

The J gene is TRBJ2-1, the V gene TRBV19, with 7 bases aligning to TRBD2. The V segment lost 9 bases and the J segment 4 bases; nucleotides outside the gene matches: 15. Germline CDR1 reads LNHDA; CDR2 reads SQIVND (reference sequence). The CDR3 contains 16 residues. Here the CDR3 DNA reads TGTGCCAGCGCCCTGGGTGGGGCTAGCGGTTACAATGAGCAGTTCTTC. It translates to CASALGGASGYNEQFF.

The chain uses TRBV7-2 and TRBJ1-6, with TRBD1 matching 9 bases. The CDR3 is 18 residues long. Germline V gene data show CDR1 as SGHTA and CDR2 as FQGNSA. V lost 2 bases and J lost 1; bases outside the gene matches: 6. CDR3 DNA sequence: TGTGCCAGCAGCTTAAAGTCGACAGGGGGGTCCTATAATTCACCCCTCCACTTT. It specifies CASSLKSTGGSYNSPLHF. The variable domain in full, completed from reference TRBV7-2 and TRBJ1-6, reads GAGVSQSPSNKVTEKGKDVELRCDPISGHTALYWYRQSLGQGLEFLIYFQGNSAPDKSGLPSDRFSAERTGGSVSTLTIQRTQQEDSAVYLCASSLKSTGGSYNSPLHFGNGTRLTVT.

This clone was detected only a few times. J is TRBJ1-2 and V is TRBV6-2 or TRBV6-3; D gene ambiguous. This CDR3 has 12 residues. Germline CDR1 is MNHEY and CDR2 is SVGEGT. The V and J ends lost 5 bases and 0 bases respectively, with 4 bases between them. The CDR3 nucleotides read TGTGCCAGCAGTGGCTCTAACTATGGCTACACCTTC. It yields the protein CASSGSNYGYTF.

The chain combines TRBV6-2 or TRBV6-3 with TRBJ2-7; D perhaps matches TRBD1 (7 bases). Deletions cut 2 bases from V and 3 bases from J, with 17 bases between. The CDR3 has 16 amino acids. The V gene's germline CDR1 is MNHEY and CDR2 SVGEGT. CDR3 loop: CASSYEFGGGGYEQYF. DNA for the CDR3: TGTGCCAGCAGTTACGAGTTTGGAGGGGGCGGCTACGAGCAGTACTTC.

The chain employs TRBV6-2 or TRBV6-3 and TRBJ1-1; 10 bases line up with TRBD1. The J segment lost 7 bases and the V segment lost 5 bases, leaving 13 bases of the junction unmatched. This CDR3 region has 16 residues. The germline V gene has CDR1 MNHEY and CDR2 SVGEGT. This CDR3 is CASSPRTGGNTFEAFF. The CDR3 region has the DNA TGTGCCAGCAGTCCCCGGACAGGGGGGAACACCTTTGAAGCTTTCTTT.

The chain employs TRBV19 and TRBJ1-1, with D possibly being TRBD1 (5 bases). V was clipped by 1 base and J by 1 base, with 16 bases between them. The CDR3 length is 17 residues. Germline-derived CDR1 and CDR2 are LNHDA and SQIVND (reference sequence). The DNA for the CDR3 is TGTGCCAGTAGTATAGTGCAGGGAGGGAATAGGAACACTGAAGCTTTCTTT. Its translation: CASSIVQGGNRNTEAFF.

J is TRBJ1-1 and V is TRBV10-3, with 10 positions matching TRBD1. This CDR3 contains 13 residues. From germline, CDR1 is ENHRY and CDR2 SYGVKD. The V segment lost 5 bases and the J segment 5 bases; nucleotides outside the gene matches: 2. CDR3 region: CAISRDRGTEAFF. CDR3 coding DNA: TGTGCCATCAGTCGGGACAGGGGAACTGAAGCTTTCTTT.

The CDR3 here is CASSKDRPLTAMNTEAFF. CDR3 nucleotide sequence: TGTGCCAGCAGTAAAGACCGCCCCCTGACAGCGATGAACACTGAAGCTTTCTTT. This chain links TRBV6-1 with TRBJ1-1; tentatively, D is TRBD1 (5 bases). Looked up from germline, CDR1 is MNHNS and CDR2 is SASEGT. V was clipped by 5 bases and J by 0 bases, with 22 bases between them. The CDR3 spans 18 residues.

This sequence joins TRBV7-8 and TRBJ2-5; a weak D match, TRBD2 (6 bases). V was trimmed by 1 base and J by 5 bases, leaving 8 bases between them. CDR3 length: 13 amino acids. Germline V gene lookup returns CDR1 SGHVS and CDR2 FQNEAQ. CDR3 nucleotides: TGTGCCAGCAGCTTAGGACTAGGGGAGACCCAGTACTTC. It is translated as CASSLGLGETQYF.

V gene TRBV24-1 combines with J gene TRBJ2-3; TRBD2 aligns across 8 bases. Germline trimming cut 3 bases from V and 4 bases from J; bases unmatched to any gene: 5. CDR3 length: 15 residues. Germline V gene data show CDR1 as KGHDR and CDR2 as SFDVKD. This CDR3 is CATSDSGSGADTQYF. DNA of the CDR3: TGTGCCACCAGTGATAGCGGGAGCGGGGCAGATACGCAGTATTTT.

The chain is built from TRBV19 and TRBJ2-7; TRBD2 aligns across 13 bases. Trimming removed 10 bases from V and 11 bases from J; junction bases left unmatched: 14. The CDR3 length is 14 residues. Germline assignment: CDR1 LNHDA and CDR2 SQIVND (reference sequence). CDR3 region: CATGTGLAGANEYF. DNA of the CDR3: TGTGCCACCGGAACCGGACTAGCGGGAGCGAACGAGTACTTC.

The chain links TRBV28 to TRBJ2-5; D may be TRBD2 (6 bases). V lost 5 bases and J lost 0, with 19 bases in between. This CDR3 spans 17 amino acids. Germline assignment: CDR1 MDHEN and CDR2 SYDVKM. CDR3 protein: CASSPEPLGRYQETQYF. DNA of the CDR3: TGTGCCAGCAGTCCCGAACCCCTGGGGAGGTACCAAGAGACCCAGTACTTC.

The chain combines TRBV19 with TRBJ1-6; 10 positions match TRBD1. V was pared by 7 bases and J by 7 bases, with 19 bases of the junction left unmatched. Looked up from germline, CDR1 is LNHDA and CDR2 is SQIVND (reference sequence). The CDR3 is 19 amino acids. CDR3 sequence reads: CASKTGRGQGSPGNSPLHF. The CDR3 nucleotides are TGTGCCAGTAAGACGGGGCGGGGACAGGGGTCCCCAGGGAATTCACCCCTCCACTTT.

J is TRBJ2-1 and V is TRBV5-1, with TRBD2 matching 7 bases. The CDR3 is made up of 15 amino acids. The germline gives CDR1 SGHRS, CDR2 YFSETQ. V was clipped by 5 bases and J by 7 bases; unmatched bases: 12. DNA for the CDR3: TGCGCCAGCAGTAGACTAGCATTCTCCCCAAATGAGCAGTTCTTC. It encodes CASSRLAFSPNEQFF.

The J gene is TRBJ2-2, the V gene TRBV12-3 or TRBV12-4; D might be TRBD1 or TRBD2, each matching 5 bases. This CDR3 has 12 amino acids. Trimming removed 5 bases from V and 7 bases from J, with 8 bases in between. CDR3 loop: CASSGTLGELFF. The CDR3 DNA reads TGTGCCAGCAGTGGGACCCTCGGGGAGCTGTTTTTT.

The CDR3 loop is CASSLSGPGGEKLFF. In DNA form, the CDR3 reads TGTGCCAGCAGCTTGTCGGGCCCAGGCGGGGAAAAACTGTTTTTT. This rearrangement joins TRBV5-6 to TRBJ1-4; D is unclear. The length of the CDR3 is 15 residues. V gave up 1 base and J gave up 8 bases, with 15 bases separating them. Germline V gene sequence: CDR1 SGHDT, CDR2 YYEEEE.

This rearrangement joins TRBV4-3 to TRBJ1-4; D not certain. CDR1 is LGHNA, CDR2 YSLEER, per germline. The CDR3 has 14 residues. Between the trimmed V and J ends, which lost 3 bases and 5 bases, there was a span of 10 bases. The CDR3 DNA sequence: TGCGCCAGCAGCCACAGTCTAAAAAATGAAAAACTGTTTTTT. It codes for CASSHSLKNEKLFF.

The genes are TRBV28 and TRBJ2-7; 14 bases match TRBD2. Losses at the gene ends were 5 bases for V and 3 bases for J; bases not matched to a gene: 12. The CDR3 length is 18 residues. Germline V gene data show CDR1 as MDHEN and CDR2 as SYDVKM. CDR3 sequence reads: CASSPSAGLAGVGYEQYF. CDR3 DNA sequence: TGTGCCAGCAGTCCCAGTGCGGGACTAGCGGGAGTTGGCTACGAGCAGTACTTC.

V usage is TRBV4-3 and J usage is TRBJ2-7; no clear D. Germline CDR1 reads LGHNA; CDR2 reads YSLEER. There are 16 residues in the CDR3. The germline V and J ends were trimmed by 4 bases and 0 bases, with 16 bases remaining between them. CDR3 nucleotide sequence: TGCGCCAGCAGCCTTTTACGGTTGCGAAGCTCCTACGAGCAGTACTTC. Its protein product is CASSLLRLRSSYEQYF.

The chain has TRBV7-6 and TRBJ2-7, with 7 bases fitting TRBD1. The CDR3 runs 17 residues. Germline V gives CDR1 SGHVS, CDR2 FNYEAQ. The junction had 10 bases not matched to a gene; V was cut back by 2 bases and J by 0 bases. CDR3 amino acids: CASSLLRPGQSSYEQYF. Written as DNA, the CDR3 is TGTGCCAGCAGCTTACTTCGTCCGGGACAGAGCTCCTACGAGCAGTACTTC.

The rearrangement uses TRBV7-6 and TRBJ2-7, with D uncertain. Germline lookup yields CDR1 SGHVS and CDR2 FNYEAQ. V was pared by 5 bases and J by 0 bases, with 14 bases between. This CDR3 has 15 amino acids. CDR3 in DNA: TGTGCCAGCAGCCCGCCCGCCAGGTTCTCCTACGAGCAGTACTTC. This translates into CASSPPARFSYEQYF. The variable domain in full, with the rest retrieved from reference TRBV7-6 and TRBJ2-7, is GAGVSQSPRYKVTKRGQDVALRCDPISGHVSLYWYRQALGQGPEFLTYFNYEAQQDKSGLPNDRFSAERPEGSISTLTIQRTEQRDSAMYRCASSPPARFSYEQYFGPGTRLTVT.

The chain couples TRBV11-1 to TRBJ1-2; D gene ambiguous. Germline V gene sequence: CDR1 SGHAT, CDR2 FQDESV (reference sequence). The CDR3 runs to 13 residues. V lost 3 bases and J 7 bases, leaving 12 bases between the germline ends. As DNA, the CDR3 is TGTGCCAGCAGCTTTTTATACGGCGGTGGCTACACCTTC. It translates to CASSFLYGGGYTF.

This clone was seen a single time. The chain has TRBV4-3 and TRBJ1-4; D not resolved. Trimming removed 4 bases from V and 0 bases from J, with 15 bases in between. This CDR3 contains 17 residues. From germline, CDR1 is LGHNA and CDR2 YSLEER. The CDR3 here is CASSPGSLIATNEKLFF. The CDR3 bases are TGCGCCAGCAGCCCTGGGTCGTTAATTGCAACTAATGAAAAACTGTTTTTT.

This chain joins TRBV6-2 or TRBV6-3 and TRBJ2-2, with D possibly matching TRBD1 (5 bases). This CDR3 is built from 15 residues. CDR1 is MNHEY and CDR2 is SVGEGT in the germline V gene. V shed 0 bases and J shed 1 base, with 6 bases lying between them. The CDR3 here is CASSYSQGNTGELFF. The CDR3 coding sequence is TGTGCCAGCAGTTACTCGCAGGGGAACACCGGGGAGCTGTTTTTT.